Listed below are T cell receptor beta chains from one sample, sequenced in a study of monozygotic twins with inflammatory bowel disease. TCRdb re-called the 5' RACE reads, yielding one record per CDR3 amino acid sequence without DNA. Recorded for this sample: 200,000 to 250,000 distinct CDR3 sequences. Sequenced: blood. These receptors came from a human donor with ulcerative colitis or Crohn's disease, or a healthy co-twin of an affected twin (not recorded which). Both conserved end residues are part of each CDR3.

j_call v_call cdr3_aa
TRBJ2-1 TRBV4-2 CASWGLAEEYGSYNEQFF
TRBJ2-1 TRBV28 CASSLFGQGGGGEQFF
TRBJ1-1 TRBV5-1 CASSPGAISNTEAFF
TRBJ2-3 TRBV19 CASSALVDTQYF
TRBJ1-6 TRBV29-1 CSVSYGQGGSDSPLHF
TRBJ1-2 TRBV7-2 CASSLGGGWGGYTF
TRBJ2-5 TRBV27 CASSLSLRLAGQETQYF
TRBJ2-1 TRBV5-4 CASSLDSSGGYNEQFF
TRBJ1-2 TRBV30 CAWSLGRLYGYTF
TRBJ2-3 TRBV7-9 CASSSGGGRTDTQYF
TRBJ1-1 TRBV12-3/TRBV12-4 CASRTGGKNTEAFF
TRBJ1-5 TRBV25-1 CASSGGARNQPQHF
TRBJ2-5 TRBV30 CAWTGRQETQYF
TRBJ1-5 TRBV27 CASSLVGASQPQHF
TRBJ2-1 TRBV5-1 CASSPGGGSYNEQFF
TRBJ1-6 TRBV5-1 CASSLVPRDPNSPLHF
TRBJ1-4 TRBV27 CASSFIGVTGGYEKLFF
TRBJ1-5 TRBV7-2 CASSWTTSGGNQPQHF
TRBJ1-1 TRBV19 CASSIEDGTEAFF
TRBJ1-1 TRBV3-1 CASSQGRTQAFF
TRBJ2-7 TRBV3-1 CASSQDLAGTYEQYF
TRBJ2-1 TRBV5-1 CASSSSGVEQFF
TRBJ2-5 TRBV6-5 CASSFVGTQYF
TRBJ2-2 TRBV6-1 CASSLLGGTLNGELFF
TRBJ1-1 TRBV18 CASSPGVGVNTEAFF
TRBJ2-7 TRBV5-4 CASSLDRLEQYF
TRBJ2-7 TRBV11-2 CASSFGTDYEQYF
TRBJ1-5 TRBV6-2/TRBV6-3 CASSYSGTGGQPQHF
TRBJ2-5 TRBV5-1 CASSSWGFSYQETQYF
TRBJ2-1 TRBV11-1 CASSSNTGTSNEQFF
TRBJ2-1 TRBV20-1 CSARRGAEPIREQFF
TRBJ1-1 TRBV12-3/TRBV12-4 CASRPGPTEAFF
TRBJ2-2 TRBV28 CASSLLVANGELFF
TRBJ1-1 TRBV10-3 CAIRTDMNTEAFF
TRBJ1-2 TRBV29-1 CSVDRGGDGYTF
TRBJ2-1 TRBV27 CASSSPGPPLANEQFF
TRBJ2-1 TRBV10-3 CAIRTPGVEGNEQFF
TRBJ2-2 TRBV27 CASSLRRTGELFF
TRBJ1-6 TRBV6-1 CASTDSSYNSPLHF
TRBJ2-2 TRBV4-3 CASSQDRDSSNTGELFF
TRBJ2-3 TRBV4-1 CASSQGFQGSTDTQYF
TRBJ2-2 TRBV6-2/TRBV6-3 CASSASGRRTGELFF
TRBJ1-1 TRBV10-3 CAISEGLTEAFF
TRBJ2-7 TRBV10-3 CAISDPPGQGSYEQYF
TRBJ1-1 TRBV12-3/TRBV12-4 CASSFQGPNTEAFF
TRBJ2-5 TRBV4-1 CASSQEGPLSQETQYF
TRBJ2-4 TRBV2 CASSLGTGQYF
TRBJ2-1 TRBV19 CVSSELAGVANEQFF
TRBJ2-6 TRBV5-1 CASSLPAYTGANVLTF
TRBJ2-7 TRBV7-2 CASSFEGVEQYF